This T cell receptor (beta chain) was documented in a study of CD8 T cells in ankylosing spondylitis. The CDR3 is 16 residues long. Losses at the gene ends were 5 bases for V and 1 base for J; bases not matched to a gene: 8. Germline V gene sequence: CDR1 SGHAT, CDR2 FQNNGV. Making use of molecular barcodes, quantitative 5'-RACE generated TCR beta libraries. One entry per CDR3 protein results from TCRdb running MiXCR on the 5' RACE reads. There are around 220,000 distinct CDR3 sequences in the sample; about 17% occur only once, and roughly 46% lies in the top ten. Notes on the study in general: CD8+ disease-linked clones were present at relatively low frequencies in blood. A number of the motif variants had already been described in reactive arthritis synovial fluid and blood. Significant enrichment of disease-linked clones was reported in matched ankylosing spondylitis synovial fluid. Made up of fewer than ten highly homologous variants, a TCR beta motif appeared characteristic of ankylosing spondylitis blood.

For this clonotype: Antigen specificity is unknown.

The chain combines TRBV11-2 with TRBJ2-3, with 8 bases identical to TRBD1. This clonotype originated in a male donor with ankylosing spondylitis. The sample consisted of blood, either unsorted or a sorted T cell fraction (not recorded which). CDR3 nucleotide sequence: TGTGCCAGCAGCCCCGGCGTGGGACAGGGCACAGATACGCAGTATTTT. As protein: CASSPGVGQGTDTQYF.